The 19 T cell receptor beta chains listed next were all sequenced from one sample in a study of blood T cells in healthy people across ages. PCR was performed a second time for roughly 7 to 12 cycles using a sample-barcoded 5' primer and a J-beta primer mix. From the 5' RACE reads, TCRdb called clonotypes with MiXCR, one entry per CDR3 protein. The table lists 710,000 or so distinct CDR3 sequences, about 30% of them singletons. The material sequenced was blood. These receptors all stem from a woman of 80 years or more in good health.

This clonotype appeared many times. V gene TRBV20-1 combines with J gene TRBJ2-1; TRBD1 aligns across 11 bases. The germline V gene has CDR1 DFQATT and CDR2 SNEGSKA (reference sequence). The V segment lost 1 base and the J segment 8 bases; nucleotides outside the gene matches: 4. The CDR3 totals 14 residues. The CDR3 DNA follows: TGCAGTGCTAGAGCGGGACAGGGGGACCATGAGCAGTTCTTC. Translation gives CSARAGQGDHEQFF.

In this sample, this clonotype turned up many times. The chain couples TRBV9 to TRBJ1-6, with no clear D. CDR1 is SGDLS and CDR2 is YYNGEE in the germline V gene. The CDR3 is 14 amino acids. Trimming took 0 bases from V and 9 from J, leaving 10 bases between them. CDR3 loop: CASSVGGVGSPLHF. For the CDR3, the DNA is TGTGCCAGCAGCGTAGGTGGGGTCGGTTCACCCCTCCACTTT.

This clonotype was counted a few times. This chain uses TRBV20-1 with TRBJ1-5; D may be TRBD1 (6 bases). CDR1 DFQATT and CDR2 SNEGSKA come from the germline V gene (reference sequence). Trimming took off 4 bases at V and 6 bases at J, with 22 bases between the two ends. The CDR3 totals 16 residues. The CDR3 sequence is CSANPLGRGVLQPQHF. CDR3 bases: TGCAGTGCTAACCCCCTTGGGAGGGGGGTCCTTCAGCCCCAGCATTTT.

This clonotype has ten or more counts. The gene calls are TRBV12-3 or TRBV12-4 and TRBJ1-5, with D tentatively TRBD1 (6 bases). There are 16 residues in the CDR3. Trimming stripped 6 bases from V and 2 bases from J, with 17 bases between. The CDR3 loop is CASSHYTQGGNQPQHF. CDR3 DNA sequence: TGTGCCAGCAGCCATTATACACAGGGTGGCAATCAGCCCCAGCATTTT.

The rearrangement joins TRBV20-1 to TRBJ1-2; TRBD1 matches 11 bases. V was pared by 2 bases and J by 9 bases, with 11 bases of the junction left unmatched. The CDR3 length is 15 residues. Germline V gene sequence: CDR1 DFQATT, CDR2 SNEGSKA (reference sequence). CDR3 sequence (DNA): TGCAGTGCTAGACCAGGACAGGGGGCAGGCCATAGCTACACCTTC. The encoded protein is CSARPGQGAGHSYTF.

The genes are TRBV15 and TRBJ1-2; D is undetermined. Trimming shortened V by 0 bases and J by 6 bases, and 5 bases separated the two germline ends. Germline V CDR1 and CDR2: LNHNV, YYDKDF (reference sequence). CDR3 length: 12 amino acids. The CDR3 DNA sequence: TGTGCCACCAGCAGAGAGCGGGATGGCTACACCTTC. Protein product: CATSRERDGYTF.

This clonotype came up many times. The V call is TRBV7-9, the J call TRBJ1-5; 8 nucleotides match TRBD1. CDR3 length equals 14 residues. The V gene's germline CDR1 is SEHNR and CDR2 FQNEAQ (reference sequence). The trim removed 3 bases at V and 4 bases at J, leaving 2 bases unmatched. The CDR3 coding sequence is TGTGCCAGCAGCTTGGGACAGGCGAATCAGCCCCAGCATTTT. Amino acid sequence: CASSLGQANQPQHF.

The sample holds many counts of this clonotype. The chain recombines TRBV6-2 or TRBV6-3 with TRBJ1-2, with D tentatively TRBD1 (6 bases). This CDR3 is built from 10 residues. V lost 8 bases to trimming and J lost 8 bases, with 9 bases between them. Germline V gene lookup returns CDR1 MNHEY and CDR2 SVGEGT. The CDR3 nucleotides are TGTGCCAGCCGGGACACCGGCTACACCTTC. Translating it yields CASRDTGYTF.

This clonotype has only a few counts. V is TRBV28 and J is TRBJ1-6, with TRBD1 matching 7 bases. Unmatched junction bases numbered 4, after V lost 6 bases and J lost 5 bases. The CDR3 extends over 14 amino acids. Germline V lookup: CDR1 MDHEN, CDR2 SYDVKM. This chain's CDR3 is CASRGGQNNSPLHF. The CDR3 DNA follows: TGTGCCAGCAGGGGGGGACAGAATAATTCACCCCTCCACTTT.

In its sample, this clonotype was seen once. This chain connects TRBV3-1 to TRBJ2-3; D uncertain. Trimming removed 6 bases from V and 0 bases from J, with 16 bases in between. This CDR3 is built from 16 residues. The germline V gene encodes CDR1 LGHDT and CDR2 YNNKEL (reference sequence). CDR3 nucleotides: TGTGCCAGCAGTCTCAATGCAGGCCCTAGCACAGATACGCAGTATTTT. It codes for CASSLNAGPSTDTQYF.

As for this clonotype: This may stem from a read error, because a much larger clone lies one nucleotide away. This chain joins TRBV30 and TRBJ2-7, with 7 nucleotides matching TRBD1. Germline-derived CDR1 and CDR2 are GTSNPN and SVGIG (reference sequence). The length of the CDR3 is 14 residues. The V gene end was trimmed by 2 bases and the J gene end by 0 bases; junction bases not matched to a gene: 4. The CDR3 DNA reads TGTGCCTGGAGTCTCGGGACAGACTCCTACGAGCAGTACTTC. Amino acids: CAWSLGTDSYEQYF.

This clonotype was detected ten times or more. The V gene is TRBV10-3, the J gene TRBJ2-7; no clear D gene. Germline V gene lookup returns CDR1 ENHRY and CDR2 SYGVKD. The V and J ends lost 4 bases and 2 bases respectively, with 9 bases between them. This CDR3 region has 13 residues. The CDR3 DNA is TGTGCCATCAGTGGAGGACGGACCTACGAGCAGTACTTC. Translating gives CAISGGRTYEQYF.

This clonotype was detected a few times. V usage is TRBV2 and J usage is TRBJ2-7; D assignment may be TRBD1 or TRBD2 (5 bases each). With 7 bases removed from V and 6 bases from J, the gap between germline ends came to 13 bases. CDR3 length equals 12 residues. CDR1 and CDR2 from the germline V gene are SNHLY and FYNNEI. The CDR3 sequence is CASTIQGPEQYF. CDR3 nucleotides: TGTGCCAGCACCATCCAGGGACCCGAGCAGTACTTC.

As to this clonotype: A much bigger clone sits one base away, suggesting this may be a read error. The chain is built from TRBV25-1 and TRBJ2-1, with 7 bases aligning to TRBD1. There are 12 residues in the CDR3. Germline lookup yields CDR1 MGHDK and CDR2 SYGVNS. CDR3 coding DNA: TGCGAGGGGACAGTGCCGTACAATGAGCAGTTCTTC. Its protein is CEGTVPYNEQFF. The full variable domain, rest sourced from reference TRBV25-1 and TRBJ2-1, is EADIYQTPRYLVIGTGKKITLECSQTMGHDKMYWYQQDPGMELHLIHYSYGVNSTEKGDLSSESTVSRIRTEHFPLTLESARPSHTSQYLCEGTVPYNEQFFGPGTRLTVL.

In nucleotides, the CDR3 is TGTGCCATCAGGCAGACTAGCGGGGGGGGAAATGAGCAGTACTTC. It translates to CAIRQTSGGGNEQYF. The rearrangement uses TRBV10-3 and TRBJ2-5; TRBD2 aligns across 14 bases. V lost 6 bases to trimming and J lost 11 bases; unmatched junction nucleotides: 11. CDR1 is ENHRY and CDR2 is SYGVKD in the germline V gene. This CDR3 contains 15 residues.

This clonotype was counted at least ten times. The chain couples TRBV24-1 to TRBJ1-5; D possibly corresponds to TRBD1 (6 bases). This CDR3 has 17 amino acids. The V gene's germline CDR1 is KGHDR and CDR2 SFDVKD. Trimming removed 2 bases at V and 4 bases at J, with 17 bases between. Here the CDR3 reads CATSDWGSWTANQPQHF. CDR3 bases: TGTGCCACCAGTGATTGGGGCTCTTGGACAGCTAATCAGCCCCAGCATTTT.

Comment on this clonotype: Being one base from a much bigger clone, this may be a read error. This rearrangement joins TRBV27 to TRBJ2-1; D unclear. From germline, CDR1 is MNHEY and CDR2 SMNVEV (reference sequence). This CDR3 region has 15 residues. V was clipped by 4 bases and J by 5 bases, with 15 bases between them. CDR3 DNA sequence: TGTGCCAGCAGTTCACCCCTGACGCCCCACAATGAGCAGTTCTTC. Translated, it gives CASSSPLTPHNEQFF.

This clonotype has at least ten counts. CDR3 sequence (DNA): TGTGCCAGCAGCCCGATTGGTTTCGCCCAGGCTTACGAGCAGTACTTC. Translating it yields CASSPIGFAQAYEQYF. The gene calls are TRBV12-3 or TRBV12-4 and TRBJ2-7; no reliable D call. The CDR3 runs to 16 residues. Trimming left V 6 bases short and J 4 bases short, with 22 bases between.

This clonotype has just a few counts. A read error may be the cause here, since a much bigger clone is one base away. The chain recombines TRBV20-1 with TRBJ1-2; D call uncertain. V was trimmed by 5 bases and J by 0 bases, leaving 7 bases between them. Germline-derived CDR1 and CDR2 are DFQATT and SNEGSKA (reference sequence). This CDR3 has 12 residues. The CDR3 sequence: CSAGVPNYGYTF. In DNA form, the CDR3 reads TGCAGTGCTGGAGTCCCTAACTATGGCTACACCTTC.